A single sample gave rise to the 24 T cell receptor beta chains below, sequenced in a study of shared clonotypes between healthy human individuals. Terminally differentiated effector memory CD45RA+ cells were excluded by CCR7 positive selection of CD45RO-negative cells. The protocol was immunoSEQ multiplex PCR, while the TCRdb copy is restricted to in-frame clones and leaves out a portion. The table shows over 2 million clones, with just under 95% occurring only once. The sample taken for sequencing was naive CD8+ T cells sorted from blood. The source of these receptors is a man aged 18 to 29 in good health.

The CDR3 spells CATSRGDTQYF. CDR3 nucleotide sequence: TGTGCCACCAGCAGAGGGGATACGCAGTATTTT. The chain combines TRBV15 with TRBJ2-3, with D unclear. This CDR3 has 11 amino acids. V lost 1 base to trimming and J lost 6 bases, with 2 bases between them. CDR1 and CDR2 from the germline V gene are LNHNV and YYDKDF (reference sequence).

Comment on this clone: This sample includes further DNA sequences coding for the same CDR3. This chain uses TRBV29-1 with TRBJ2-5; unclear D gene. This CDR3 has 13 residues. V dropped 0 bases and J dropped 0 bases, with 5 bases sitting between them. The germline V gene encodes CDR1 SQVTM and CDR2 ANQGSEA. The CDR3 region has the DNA TGCAGCGTTGAAGAAGGGAACCAAGAGACCCAGTACTTC. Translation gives CSVEEGNQETQYF.

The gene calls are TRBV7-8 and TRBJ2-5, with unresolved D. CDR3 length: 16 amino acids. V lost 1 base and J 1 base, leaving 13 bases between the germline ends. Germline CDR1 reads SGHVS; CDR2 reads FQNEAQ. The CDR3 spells CASSLGMIGVQETQYF. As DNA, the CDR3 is TGTGCCAGCAGCTTAGGAATGATTGGAGTCCAAGAGACCCAGTACTTC.

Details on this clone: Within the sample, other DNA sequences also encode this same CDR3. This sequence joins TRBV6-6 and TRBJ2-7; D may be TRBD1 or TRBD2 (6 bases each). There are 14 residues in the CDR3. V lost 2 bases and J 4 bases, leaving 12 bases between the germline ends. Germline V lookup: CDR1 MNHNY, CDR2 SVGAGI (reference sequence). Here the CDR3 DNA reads TGTGCCAGCAGTTACGGGGGGCGCGGTTACGAGCAGTACTTC. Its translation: CASSYGGRGYEQYF.

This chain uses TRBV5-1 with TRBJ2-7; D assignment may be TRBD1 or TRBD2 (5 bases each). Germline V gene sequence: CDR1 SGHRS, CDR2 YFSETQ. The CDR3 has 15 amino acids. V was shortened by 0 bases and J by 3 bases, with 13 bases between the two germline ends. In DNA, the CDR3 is TGCGCCAGCAGCTTGGTGGGGGACCCCTTCTACGAGCAGTACTTC. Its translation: CASSLVGDPFYEQYF.

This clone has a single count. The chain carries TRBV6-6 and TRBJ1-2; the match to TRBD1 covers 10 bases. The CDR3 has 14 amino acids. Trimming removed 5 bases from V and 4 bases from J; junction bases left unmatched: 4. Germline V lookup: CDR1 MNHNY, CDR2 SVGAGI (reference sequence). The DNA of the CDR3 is TGTGCCAGCAGTAAGGACAGGGGGGTCTATGGCTACACCTTC. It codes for CASSKDRGVYGYTF.

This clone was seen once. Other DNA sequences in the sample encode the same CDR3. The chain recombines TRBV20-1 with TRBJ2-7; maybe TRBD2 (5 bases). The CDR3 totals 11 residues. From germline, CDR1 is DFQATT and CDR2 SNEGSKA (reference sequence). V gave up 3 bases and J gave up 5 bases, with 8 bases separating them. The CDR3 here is CSASSGDEQYF. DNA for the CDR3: TGCAGTGCTAGTTCCGGGGACGAGCAGTACTTC.

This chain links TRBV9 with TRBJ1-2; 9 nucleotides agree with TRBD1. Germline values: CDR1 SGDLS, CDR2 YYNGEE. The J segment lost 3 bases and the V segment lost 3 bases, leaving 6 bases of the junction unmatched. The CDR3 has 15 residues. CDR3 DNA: TGTGCCAGCAGCGCAAACCGGGACAGGGACTATGGCTACACCTTC. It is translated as CASSANRDRDYGYTF.

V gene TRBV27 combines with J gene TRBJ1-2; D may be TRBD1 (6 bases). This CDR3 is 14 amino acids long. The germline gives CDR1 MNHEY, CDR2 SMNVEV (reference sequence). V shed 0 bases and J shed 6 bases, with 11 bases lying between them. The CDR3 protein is CASSLSRQDHGYTF. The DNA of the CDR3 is TGTGCCAGCAGTTTATCACGACAGGACCATGGCTACACCTTC.

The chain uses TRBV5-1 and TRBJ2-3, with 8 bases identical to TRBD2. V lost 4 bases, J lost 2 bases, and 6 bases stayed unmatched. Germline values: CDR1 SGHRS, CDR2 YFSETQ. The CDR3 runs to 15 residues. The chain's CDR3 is CASSAPGLDTDTQYF. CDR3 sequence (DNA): TGCGCCAGCAGCGCACCGGGACTAGACACAGATACGCAGTATTTT.

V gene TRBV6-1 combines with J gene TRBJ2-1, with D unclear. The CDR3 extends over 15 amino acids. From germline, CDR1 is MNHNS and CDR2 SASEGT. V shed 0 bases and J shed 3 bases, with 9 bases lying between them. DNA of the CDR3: TGTGCCAGCAGTGAAGCAGTTAACAGCTACAATGAGCAGTTCTTC. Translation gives CASSEAVNSYNEQFF.

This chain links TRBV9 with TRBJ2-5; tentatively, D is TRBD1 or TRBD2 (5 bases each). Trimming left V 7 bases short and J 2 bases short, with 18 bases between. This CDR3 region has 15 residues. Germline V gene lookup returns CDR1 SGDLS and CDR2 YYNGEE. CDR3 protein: CASSAGTQPQETQYF. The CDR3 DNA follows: TGTGCCAGCTCCGCCGGGACGCAACCACAAGAGACCCAGTACTTC.

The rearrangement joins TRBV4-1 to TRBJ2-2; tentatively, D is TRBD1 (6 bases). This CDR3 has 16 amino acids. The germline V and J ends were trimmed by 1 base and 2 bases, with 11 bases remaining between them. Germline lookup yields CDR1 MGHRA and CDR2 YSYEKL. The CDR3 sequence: CASSQASGVNTGELFF. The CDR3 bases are TGCGCCAGCAGCCAAGCCTCAGGGGTAAACACCGGGGAGCTGTTTTTT.

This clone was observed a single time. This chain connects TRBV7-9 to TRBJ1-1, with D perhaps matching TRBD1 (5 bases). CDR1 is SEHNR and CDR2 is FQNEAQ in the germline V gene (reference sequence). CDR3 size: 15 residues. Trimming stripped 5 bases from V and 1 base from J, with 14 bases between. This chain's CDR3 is CASSRPGTANTEAFF. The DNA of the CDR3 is TGTGCCAGCAGCCGACCTGGGACGGCGAACACTGAAGCTTTCTTT.

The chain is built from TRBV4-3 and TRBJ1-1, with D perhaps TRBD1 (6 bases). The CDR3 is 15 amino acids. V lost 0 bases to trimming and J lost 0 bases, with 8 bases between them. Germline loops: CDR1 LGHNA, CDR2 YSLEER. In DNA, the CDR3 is TGCGCCAGCAGCCAAGAATGGGACATGAACACTGAAGCTTTCTTT. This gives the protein CASSQEWDMNTEAFF.

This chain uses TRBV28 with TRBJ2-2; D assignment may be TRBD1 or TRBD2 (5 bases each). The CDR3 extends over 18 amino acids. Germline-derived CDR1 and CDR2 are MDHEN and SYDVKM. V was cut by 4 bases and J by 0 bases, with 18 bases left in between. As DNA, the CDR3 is TGTGCCAGCAGTTCCCCTTCCGGGGCCTTTTCGAACACCGGGGAGCTGTTTTTT. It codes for CASSSPSGAFSNTGELFF.

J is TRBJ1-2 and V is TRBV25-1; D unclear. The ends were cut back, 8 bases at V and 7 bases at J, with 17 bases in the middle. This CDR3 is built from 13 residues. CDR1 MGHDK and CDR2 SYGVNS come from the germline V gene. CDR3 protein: CASLGVGMSGYTF. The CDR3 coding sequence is TGTGCCAGCCTCGGGGTAGGGATGAGTGGCTACACCTTC.

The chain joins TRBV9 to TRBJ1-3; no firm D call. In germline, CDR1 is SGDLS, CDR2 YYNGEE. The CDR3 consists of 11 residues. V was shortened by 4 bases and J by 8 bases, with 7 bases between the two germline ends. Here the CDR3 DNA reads TGTGCCAGCAGCCCGGGAGACACCATATATTTT. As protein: CASSPGDTIYF.

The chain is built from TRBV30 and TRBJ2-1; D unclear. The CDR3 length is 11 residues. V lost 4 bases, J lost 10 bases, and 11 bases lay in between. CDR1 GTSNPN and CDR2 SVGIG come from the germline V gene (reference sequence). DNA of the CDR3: TGTGCCTGGAAATGGCGAAAGGAGCAGTTCTTC. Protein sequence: CAWKWRKEQFF.

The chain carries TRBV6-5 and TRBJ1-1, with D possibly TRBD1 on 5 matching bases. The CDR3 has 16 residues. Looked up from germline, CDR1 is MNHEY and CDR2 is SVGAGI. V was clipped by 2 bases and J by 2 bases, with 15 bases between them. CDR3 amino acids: CASSYGQGFGNTEAFF. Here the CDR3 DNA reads TGTGCCAGCAGTTACGGGCAGGGATTTGGAAACACTGAAGCTTTCTTT.

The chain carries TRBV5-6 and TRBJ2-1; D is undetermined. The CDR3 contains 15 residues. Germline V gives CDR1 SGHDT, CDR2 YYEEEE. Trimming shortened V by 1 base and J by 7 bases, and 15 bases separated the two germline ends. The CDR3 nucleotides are TGTGCCAGCAGCTTGTTCCTGAACCTCGTTAATGAGCAGTTCTTC. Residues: CASSLFLNLVNEQFF.

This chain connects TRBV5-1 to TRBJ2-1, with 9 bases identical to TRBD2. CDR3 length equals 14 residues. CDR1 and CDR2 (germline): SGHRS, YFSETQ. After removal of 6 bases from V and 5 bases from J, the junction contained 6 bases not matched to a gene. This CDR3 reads CASIRAGGNNEQFF. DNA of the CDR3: TGCGCCAGCATACGAGCGGGGGGAAACAATGAGCAGTTCTTC.

The CDR3 nucleotides read TGTGCCAGCAGCCAAGAAACCGGATTAGCGGGGGGTCAGGGGCAGTTCTTC. Amino acid sequence: CASSQETGLAGGQGQFF. The rearrangement joins TRBV4-2 to TRBJ2-1, with 10 bases matching TRBD2. This CDR3 is 17 amino acids long. Looked up from germline, CDR1 is LGHNA and CDR2 is YNFKEQ. Trimming cost V 0 bases and J 12 bases; bases outside gene matches: 14.

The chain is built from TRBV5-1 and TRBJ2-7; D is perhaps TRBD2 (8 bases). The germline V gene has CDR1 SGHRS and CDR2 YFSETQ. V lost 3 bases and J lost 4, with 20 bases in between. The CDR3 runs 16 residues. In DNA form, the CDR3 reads TGCGCCAGCAGCTCACCCCCGGGAGGGGGCTTGTACGAGCAGTACTTC. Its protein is CASSSPPGGGLYEQYF.